One sample yielded the 17 T cell receptor beta chains listed below, sequenced in a study of T cells expressing NK-cell markers (dated by TCRdb to 2019 to 2021). Library preparation employed 5' RACE. These reads were obtained on an Illumina HiSeq 2000. The reads, reprocessed by TCRdb, yield one row per CDR3 protein sequence and no DNA. The table for this sample lists about 540,000 distinct CDR3 sequences. Of the sample, roughly 3.5% falls within the top ten clones. Sequencing was carried out using blood T cells: a sorted CD56 or NKG2C T cell subset, CD4+ or CD8+ T cells, or bulk PBMC T cells (not recorded which). The receptors were sampled from a man aged 18 to 30 in good health. Donor details come from another sample of the same person, matched by shared clones.

This chain uses TRBV5-4 with TRBJ2-3; the D call of TRBD1 rests on TCRdb alone, since no DNA is present to check it. The CDR3 runs 16 residues. Germline V gives CDR1 SGHNT, CDR2 YYREEE (reference sequence). CDR3 loop: CASSLPGAYRTDTQYF.

The chain combines TRBV20-1 with TRBJ2-5; TCRdb lists TRBD2, though no DNA is available to test this call. CDR1 and CDR2 from the germline V gene are DFQATT and SNEGSKA (reference sequence). The CDR3 extends over 14 amino acids. The CDR3 protein is CSARGLAGGETQYF.

The chain uses TRBV5-1 and TRBJ2-5; lacking DNA, the TRBD1 call made by TCRdb goes unchecked. Germline V gives CDR1 SGHRS, CDR2 YFSETQ. The CDR3 spans 15 residues. The chain's CDR3 is CASSTYRGFRETQYF.

This rearrangement joins TRBV5-1 to TRBJ2-7; the D gene TCRdb calls, TRBD2, cannot be checked with no DNA. The CDR3 sequence is 14 residues long. The germline gives CDR1 SGHRS, CDR2 YFSETQ. The CDR3 is CASLNGTLLYEQYF. Full variable domain (remainder filled in from reference TRBV5-1 and TRBJ2-7): KAGVTQTPRYLIKTRGQQVTLSCSPISGHRSVSWYQQTPGQGLQFLFEYFSETQRNKGNFPGRFSGRQFSNSRSEMNVSTLELGDSALYLCASLNGTLLYEQYFGPGTRLTVT.

The chain joins TRBV12-3 or TRBV12-4 to TRBJ2-5; there is no DNA to check the TCRdb D call of TRBD1. CDR3 length equals 16 residues. The CDR3 region is CASSPGRKFVQETLYF.

The genes are TRBV2 and TRBJ1-2; TCRdb reports TRBD1, a call that lacks DNA to check it against. Per the germline V gene, CDR1 is SNHLY and CDR2 is FYNNEI. The CDR3 is made up of 14 amino acids. CDR3 protein: CASTQPGTGYGYTF.

V gene TRBV7-2 combines with J gene TRBJ2-5. The CDR3 sequence is 16 residues long. Germline V gene data show CDR1 as SGHTA and CDR2 as FQGNSA. The CDR3 sequence: CASSLGIQYLRETQYF. Combining the CDR3 with reference TRBV7-2 and TRBJ2-5 gives the whole variable domain GAGVSQSPSNKVTEKGKDVELRCDPISGHTALYWYRQSLGQGLEFLIYFQGNSAPDKSGLPSDRFSAERTGGSVSTLTIQRTQQEDSAVYLCASSLGIQYLRETQYFGPGTRLLVL.

The CDR3 reads CASSESRSAGPQYF. This chain links TRBV10-2 with TRBJ2-3; TCRdb selects TRBD1, and the lack of DNA leaves this call unchecked. The CDR3 has 14 amino acids. The germline gives CDR1 WSHSY, CDR2 SAAADI.

CDR3 region: CSASVGLAGSSEQYF. This rearrangement joins TRBV20-1 to TRBJ2-7; there is no DNA to check the TCRdb D call of TRBD2. The CDR3 length is 15 residues. Germline V gives CDR1 DFQATT, CDR2 SNEGSKA (reference sequence).

This CDR3 reads CASSGSPLLKDYGYTF. The chain combines TRBV5-1 with TRBJ1-2; absent DNA, TCRdb's TRBD1 call cannot be checked. This CDR3 spans 16 amino acids. The germline V gene has CDR1 SGHRS and CDR2 YFSETQ.

The chain couples TRBV25-1 to TRBJ2-2. This CDR3 is 15 amino acids long. Germline lookup yields CDR1 MGHDK and CDR2 SYGVNS. CDR3 amino acids: CASSEVSGNTGELFF.

The CDR3 spells CSALSLRLAGPYEQYF. This chain connects TRBV20-1 to TRBJ2-7; the TRBD2 assignment by TCRdb is unverifiable without DNA. The CDR3 is 16 residues long. The germline V gene has CDR1 DFQATT and CDR2 SNEGSKA (reference sequence).

The chain carries TRBV11-2 and TRBJ2-1; TCRdb outputs TRBD2, but without DNA this stays unchecked. CDR1 and CDR2 (germline): SGHAT, FQNNGV. The length of the CDR3 is 18 residues. CDR3 region: CASSLSGTSGSLLNEQFF. The variable domain in full, with the rest retrieved from reference TRBV11-2 and TRBJ2-1, is EAGVAQSPRYKIIEKRQSVAFWCNPISGHATLYWYQQILGQGPKLLIQFQNNGVVDDSQLPKDRFSAERLKGVDSTLKIQPAKLEDSAVYLCASSLSGTSGSLLNEQFFGPGTRLTVL.

The rearrangement uses TRBV3-1 and TRBJ1-2. CDR3 length equals 13 residues. CDR1 is LGHDT, CDR2 YNNKEL, per germline (reference sequence). CDR3 residues: CASSQVLHHGYTF.

The V gene is TRBV5-1, the J gene TRBJ2-1; lacking DNA, the TRBD1 call made by TCRdb goes unchecked. The V gene's germline CDR1 is SGHRS and CDR2 YFSETQ. The CDR3 runs 15 residues. The CDR3 region is CASSLAGGQHNEQFF.

The chain is built from TRBV28 and TRBJ2-1; the D call from TCRdb, TRBD2, cannot be confirmed without DNA. This CDR3 has 17 residues. CDR1 and CDR2 (germline): MDHEN, SYDVKM. The CDR3 sequence: CASSSSHIGLVGNEQFF.

V usage is TRBV5-1 and J usage is TRBJ2-7; there is no DNA to check the TCRdb D call of TRBD2. Germline lookup yields CDR1 SGHRS and CDR2 YFSETQ. This CDR3 is built from 14 residues. The CDR3 here is CASTPASSAGEQYF.